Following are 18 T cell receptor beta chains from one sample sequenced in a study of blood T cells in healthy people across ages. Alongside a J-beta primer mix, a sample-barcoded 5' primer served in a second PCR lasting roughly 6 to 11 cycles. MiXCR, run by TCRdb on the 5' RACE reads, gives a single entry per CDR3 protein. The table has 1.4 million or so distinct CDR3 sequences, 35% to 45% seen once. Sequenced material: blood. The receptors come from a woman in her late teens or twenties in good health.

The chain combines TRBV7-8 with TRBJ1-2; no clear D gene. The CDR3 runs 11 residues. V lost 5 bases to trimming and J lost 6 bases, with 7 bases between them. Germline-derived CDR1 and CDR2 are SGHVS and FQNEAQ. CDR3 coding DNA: TGTGCCAGCAGCCCTACGGATGGCTACACCTTC. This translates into CASSPTDGYTF.

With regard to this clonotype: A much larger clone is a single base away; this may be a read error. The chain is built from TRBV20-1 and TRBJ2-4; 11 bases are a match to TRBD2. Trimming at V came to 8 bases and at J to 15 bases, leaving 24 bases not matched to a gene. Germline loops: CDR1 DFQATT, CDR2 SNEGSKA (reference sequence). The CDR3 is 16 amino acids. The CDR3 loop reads CSTSAPRLAGTNERYF. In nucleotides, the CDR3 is TGCAGTACCTCAGCCCCCCGACTAGCGGGAACCAACGAGCGGTACTTC.

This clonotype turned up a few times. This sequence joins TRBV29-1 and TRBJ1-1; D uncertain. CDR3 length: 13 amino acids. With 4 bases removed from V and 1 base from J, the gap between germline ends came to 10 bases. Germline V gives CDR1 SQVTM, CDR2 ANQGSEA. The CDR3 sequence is CSVAGRQNTEAFF. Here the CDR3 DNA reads TGCAGCGTTGCTGGACGGCAGAACACTGAAGCTTTCTTT.

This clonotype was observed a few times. The CDR3 DNA reads TGTGCCATCGACGAGGGGTATAGCAATCAGCCCCAGCATTTT. Translation: CAIDEGYSNQPQHF. The V gene is TRBV10-3, the J gene TRBJ1-5; TRBD1 is a possible D gene (5 bases). Germline values: CDR1 ENHRY, CDR2 SYGVKD. Trimming took 8 bases from V and 0 from J, leaving 11 bases between them. The CDR3 totals 14 residues.

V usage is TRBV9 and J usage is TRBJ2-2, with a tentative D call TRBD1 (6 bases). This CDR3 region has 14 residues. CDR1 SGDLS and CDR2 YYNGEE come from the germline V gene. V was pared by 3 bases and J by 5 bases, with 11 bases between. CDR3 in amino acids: CASSEQGWTGELFF. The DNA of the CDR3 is TGTGCCAGCAGCGAACAGGGATGGACCGGGGAGCTGTTTTTT.

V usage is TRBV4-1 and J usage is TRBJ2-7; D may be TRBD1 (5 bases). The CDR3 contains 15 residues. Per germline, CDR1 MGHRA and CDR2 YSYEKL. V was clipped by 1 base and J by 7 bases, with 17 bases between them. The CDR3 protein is CASSQVWGDRGEQYF. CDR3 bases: TGCGCCAGCAGCCAAGTGTGGGGCGACAGAGGAGAGCAGTACTTC.

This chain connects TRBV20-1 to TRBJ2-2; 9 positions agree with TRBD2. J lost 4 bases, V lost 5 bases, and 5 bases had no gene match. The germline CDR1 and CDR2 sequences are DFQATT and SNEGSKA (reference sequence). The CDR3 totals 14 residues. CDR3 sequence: CSALAGQSTGELFF. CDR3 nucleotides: TGCAGTGCTCTAGCGGGGCAGAGCACCGGGGAGCTGTTTTTT.

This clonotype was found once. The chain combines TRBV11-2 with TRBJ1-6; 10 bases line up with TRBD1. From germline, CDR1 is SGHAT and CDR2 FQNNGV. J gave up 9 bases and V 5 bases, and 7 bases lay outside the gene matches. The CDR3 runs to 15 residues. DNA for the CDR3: TGTGCCAGCAGCGCGACAGGGGGCAATACTTCACCCCTCCACTTT. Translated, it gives CASSATGGNTSPLHF.

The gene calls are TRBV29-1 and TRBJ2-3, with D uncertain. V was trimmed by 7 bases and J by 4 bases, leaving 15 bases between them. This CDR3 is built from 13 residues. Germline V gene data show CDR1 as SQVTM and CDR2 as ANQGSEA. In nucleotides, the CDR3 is TGCAGCGCCACCACGTTCCGGGCAGATACGCAGTATTTT. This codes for CSATTFRADTQYF.

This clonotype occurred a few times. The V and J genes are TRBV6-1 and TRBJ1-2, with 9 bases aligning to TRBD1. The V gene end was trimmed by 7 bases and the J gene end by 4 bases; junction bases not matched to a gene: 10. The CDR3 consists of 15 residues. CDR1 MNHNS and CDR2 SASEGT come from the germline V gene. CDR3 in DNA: TGTGCCAGCACCCCACCTCCGGGACAGGGCTATGGCTACACCTTC. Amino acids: CASTPPPGQGYGYTF.

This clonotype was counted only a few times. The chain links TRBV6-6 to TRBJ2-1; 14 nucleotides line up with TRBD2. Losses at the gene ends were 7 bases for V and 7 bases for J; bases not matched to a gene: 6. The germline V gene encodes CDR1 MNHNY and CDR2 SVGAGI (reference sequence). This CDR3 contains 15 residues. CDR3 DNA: TGTGCCAGCATTCCGACTAGCGGGAGGGGGAATGAGCAGTTCTTC. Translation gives CASIPTSGRGNEQFF.

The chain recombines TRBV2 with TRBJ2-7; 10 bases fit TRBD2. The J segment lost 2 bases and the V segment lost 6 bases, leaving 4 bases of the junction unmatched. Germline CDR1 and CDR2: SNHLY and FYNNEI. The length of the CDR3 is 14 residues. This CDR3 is CASRLAGATYEQYF. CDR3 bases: TGTGCCAGCAGGCTAGCGGGGGCTACCTACGAGCAGTACTTC. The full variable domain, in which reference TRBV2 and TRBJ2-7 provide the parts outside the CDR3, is EPEVTQTPSHQVTQMGQEVILRCVPISNHLYFYWYRQILGQKVEFLVSFYNNEISEKSEIFDDQFSVERPDGSNFTLKIRSTKLEDSAMYFCASRLAGATYEQYFGPGTRLTVT.

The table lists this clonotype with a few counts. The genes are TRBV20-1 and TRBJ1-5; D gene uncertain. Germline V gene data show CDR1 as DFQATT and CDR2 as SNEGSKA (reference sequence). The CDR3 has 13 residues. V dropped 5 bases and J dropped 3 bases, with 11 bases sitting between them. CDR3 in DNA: TGCAGTGCTTTCGGCCCAAACAATCAGCCCCAGCATTTT. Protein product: CSAFGPNNQPQHF.

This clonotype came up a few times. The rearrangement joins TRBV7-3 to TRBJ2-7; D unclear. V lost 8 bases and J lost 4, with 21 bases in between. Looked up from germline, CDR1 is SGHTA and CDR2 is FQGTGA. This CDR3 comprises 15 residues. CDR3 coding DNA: TGTGCCAGCCAGCGAATGGTAGGAGCGTCGTACGAGCAGTACTTC. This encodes CASQRMVGASYEQYF.

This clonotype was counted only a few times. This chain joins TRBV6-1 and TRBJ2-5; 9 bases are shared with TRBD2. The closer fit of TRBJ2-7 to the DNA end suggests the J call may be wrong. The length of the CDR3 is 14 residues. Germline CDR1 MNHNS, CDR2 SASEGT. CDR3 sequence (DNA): TGTGCCAGCAGGCTGGGACTAGCAAAGAACGAGCAGTACTTC. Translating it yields CASRLGLAKNEQYF.

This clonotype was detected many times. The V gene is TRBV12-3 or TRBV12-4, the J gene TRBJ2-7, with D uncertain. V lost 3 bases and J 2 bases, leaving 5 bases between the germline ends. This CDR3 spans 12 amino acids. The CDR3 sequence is CASSFSPYEQYF. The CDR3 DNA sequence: TGTGCCAGCAGTTTCTCGCCCTACGAGCAGTACTTC.

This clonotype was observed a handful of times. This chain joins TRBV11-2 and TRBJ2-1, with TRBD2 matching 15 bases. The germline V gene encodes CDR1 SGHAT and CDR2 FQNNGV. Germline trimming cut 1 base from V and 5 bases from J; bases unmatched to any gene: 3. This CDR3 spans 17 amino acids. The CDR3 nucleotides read TGTGCCAGCAGCTTAGGGGGACTAGCGGGAGGAAACAATGAGCAGTTCTTC. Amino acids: CASSLGGLAGGNNEQFF.

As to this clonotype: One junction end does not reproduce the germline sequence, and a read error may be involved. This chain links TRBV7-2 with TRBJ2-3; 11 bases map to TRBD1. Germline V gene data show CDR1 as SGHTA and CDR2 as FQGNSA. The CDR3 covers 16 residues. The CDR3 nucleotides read TGTGCCGGCAGCTGGACAGGGGGCCACTTCACAGATACGCAGTATTTT. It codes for CAGSWTGGHFTDTQYF.